One and the same sample provided the 12 T cell receptor beta chains below, sequenced in a study of T cell responses to AZD1222 COVID-19 vaccine. Method: immunoSEQ multiplex PCR; TCRdb's copy keeps in-frame clones and lacks some. Of roughly 120,000 clones in the sample, 70% to 90% were seen once. The sequencing here drew on peripheral blood, taken 28 days after the second AZD1222 dose. The receptors stem from an adult who received the AZD1222 COVID-19 vaccine.

The chain is built from TRBV6-6 and TRBJ1-5; D remains unclear. This CDR3 comprises 12 residues. Germline V lookup: CDR1 MNHNY, CDR2 SVGAGI (reference sequence). Trimming shortened V by 2 bases and J by 9 bases, and 8 bases separated the two germline ends. The CDR3 loop reads CASSYAEVPQHF. The CDR3 coding sequence is TGTGCCAGCAGTTACGCCGAAGTGCCCCAGCATTTT.

V is TRBV4-1 and J is TRBJ2-1, with TRBD2 matching over 8 bases. Unmatched junction bases numbered 12, after V lost 1 base and J lost 7 bases. Germline V gives CDR1 MGHRA, CDR2 YSYEKL. CDR3 length: 17 amino acids. CDR3 sequence: CASSQVLAGGAFNEQFF. CDR3 sequence (DNA): TGCGCCAGCAGCCAAGTCCTCGCCGGGGGGGCATTTAATGAGCAGTTCTTC.

This clone appeared a single time. This chain's CDR3 is CAWSGHSNYGYTF. The CDR3 nucleotides are TGTGCCTGGAGCGGACACAGCAACTATGGCTACACCTTC. The rearrangement joins TRBV30 to TRBJ1-2, with D perhaps matching TRBD1 (5 bases). CDR1 is GTSNPN and CDR2 is SVGIG in the germline V gene (reference sequence). The ends were cut back, 3 bases at V and 2 bases at J, with 10 bases in the middle. CDR3 length equals 13 residues. Full variable domain (missing parts from reference TRBV30 and TRBJ1-2): SQTIHQWPATLVQPVGSPLSLECTVEGTSNPNLYWYRQAAGRGLQLLFYSVGIGQISSEVPQNLSASRPQDRQFILSSKKLLLSDSGFYLCAWSGHSNYGYTFGSGTRLTVV.

The rearrangement uses TRBV6-5 and TRBJ1-2; the D gene is possibly TRBD1 (6 bases). The CDR3 is made up of 14 amino acids. The V gene lost 2 bases and the J gene lost 4 bases, with 11 bases spanning the gap. The germline V gene encodes CDR1 MNHEY and CDR2 SVGAGI. Written as DNA, the CDR3 is TGTGCCAGCAGTTACGAGGGGGGACCCTATGGCTACACCTTC. It is translated as CASSYEGGPYGYTF.

The chain recombines TRBV6-5 with TRBJ2-7; no clear D gene. With 5 bases removed from V and 3 bases from J, the gap between germline ends came to 5 bases. CDR3 length: 11 residues. Germline V CDR1 and CDR2: MNHEY, SVGAGI. The CDR3, as DNA: TGTGCCAGCAGTACGGACTACGAGCAGTACTTC. Translating gives CASSTDYEQYF.

This sequence joins TRBV28 and TRBJ1-1; 10 nucleotides line up with TRBD1. This CDR3 is 13 amino acids long. V lost 9 bases, J lost 3 bases, and 4 bases stayed unmatched. CDR1 is MDHEN and CDR2 is SYDVKM in the germline V gene. DNA for the CDR3: TGTGCCAGTCTAGGGACAGGGGACACTGAAGCTTTCTTT. This encodes CASLGTGDTEAFF. The full variable domain, rest sourced from reference TRBV28 and TRBJ1-1, is DVKVTQSSRYLVKRTGEKVFLECVQDMDHENMFWYRQDPGLGLRLIYFSYDVKMKEKGDIPEGYSVSREKKERFSLILESASTNQTSMYLCASLGTGDTEAFFGQGTRLTVV.

The CDR3 DNA is TGTGCCAGCAGTTTCCGAGGAGGTCGGCAAAGCACCATATATTTT. The encoded protein is CASSFRGGRQSTIYF. The chain employs TRBV28 and TRBJ1-3; D not resolved. Germline V CDR1 and CDR2: MDHEN, SYDVKM. The V and J ends lost 3 bases and 9 bases respectively, with 18 bases between them. CDR3 length equals 15 residues.

CDR3 sequence (DNA): TGTGCCAGCAGCTTAAGGGAACAGGGGGCAGGTGGGGCCAACGTCCTGACTTTC. Protein product: CASSLREQGAGGANVLTF. V and J are TRBV7-8 and TRBJ2-6; 9 bases align to TRBD1. This CDR3 has 18 residues. The V gene end was trimmed by 2 bases and the J gene end by 3 bases; junction bases not matched to a gene: 8. Germline V gene lookup returns CDR1 SGHVS and CDR2 FQNEAQ.

CDR3 DNA: TGTGCCAGTAGTATAGTGCCGATAACAGGTGTTGTGAGTTCACCCCTCCACTTT. It translates to CASSIVPITGVVSSPLHF. The V and J genes are TRBV19 and TRBJ1-6, with TRBD1 as a possible D gene (5 bases). Looked up from germline, CDR1 is LNHDA and CDR2 is SQIVND (reference sequence). V lost 1 base and J 9 bases, leaving 22 bases between the germline ends. The CDR3 runs 18 residues. Full variable domain (missing parts from reference TRBV19 and TRBJ1-6): DGGITQSPKYLFRKEGQNVTLSCEQNLNHDAMYWYRQDPGQGLRLIYYSQIVNDFQKGDIAEGYSVSREKKESFPLTVTSAQKNPTAFYLCASSIVPITGVVSSPLHFGNGTRLTVT.

The chain is built from TRBV5-3 and TRBJ2-7; TRBD2 is a possible D gene (5 bases). TRBV5-3 qualifies as an ORF whose function is uncertain. Trimming stripped 1 base from V and 1 base from J, with 9 bases between. There are 14 residues in the CDR3. The CDR3 DNA sequence: TGTGCCAGAAGCTTGTCGGGAAAATCCTACGAGCAGTACTTC. Its protein is CARSLSGKSYEQYF.

The chain uses TRBV12-5 and TRBJ1-1; D is unclear. The CDR3 contains 13 residues. Trimming shortened V by 6 bases and J by 4 bases, and 12 bases separated the two germline ends. Germline-derived CDR1 and CDR2 are LGHNT and FRNRAP. The CDR3: CASGPTPPTEAFF. For the CDR3, the DNA is TGTGCTAGTGGCCCCACCCCCCCCACTGAAGCTTTCTTT.

The CDR3 sequence: CASSPKPGNTIYF. DNA for the CDR3: TGTGCCAGCAGCCCAAAGCCCGGAAACACCATATATTTT. This rearrangement joins TRBV5-5 to TRBJ1-3, with no clear D. The CDR3 contains 13 residues. Trimming cost V 4 bases and J 4 bases, with 9 bases left between them. Germline CDR1 and CDR2: SGHKS and YYEKEE (reference sequence).